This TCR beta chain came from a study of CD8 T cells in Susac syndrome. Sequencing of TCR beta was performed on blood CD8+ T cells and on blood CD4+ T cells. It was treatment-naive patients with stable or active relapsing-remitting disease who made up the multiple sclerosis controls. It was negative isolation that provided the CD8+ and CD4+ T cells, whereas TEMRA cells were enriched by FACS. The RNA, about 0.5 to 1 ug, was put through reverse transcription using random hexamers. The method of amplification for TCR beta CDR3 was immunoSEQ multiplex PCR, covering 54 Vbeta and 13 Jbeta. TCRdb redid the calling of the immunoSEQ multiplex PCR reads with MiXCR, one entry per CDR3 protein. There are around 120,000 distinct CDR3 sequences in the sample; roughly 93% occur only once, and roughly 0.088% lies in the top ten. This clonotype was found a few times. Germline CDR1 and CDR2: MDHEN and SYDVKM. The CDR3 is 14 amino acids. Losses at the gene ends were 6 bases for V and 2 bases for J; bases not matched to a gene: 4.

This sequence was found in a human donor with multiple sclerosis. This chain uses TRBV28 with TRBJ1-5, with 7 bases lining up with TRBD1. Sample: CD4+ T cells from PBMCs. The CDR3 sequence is CASRGQGGNQPQHF. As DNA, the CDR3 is TGTGCCAGCAGAGGGCAGGGGGGCAATCAGCCCCAGCATTTT.